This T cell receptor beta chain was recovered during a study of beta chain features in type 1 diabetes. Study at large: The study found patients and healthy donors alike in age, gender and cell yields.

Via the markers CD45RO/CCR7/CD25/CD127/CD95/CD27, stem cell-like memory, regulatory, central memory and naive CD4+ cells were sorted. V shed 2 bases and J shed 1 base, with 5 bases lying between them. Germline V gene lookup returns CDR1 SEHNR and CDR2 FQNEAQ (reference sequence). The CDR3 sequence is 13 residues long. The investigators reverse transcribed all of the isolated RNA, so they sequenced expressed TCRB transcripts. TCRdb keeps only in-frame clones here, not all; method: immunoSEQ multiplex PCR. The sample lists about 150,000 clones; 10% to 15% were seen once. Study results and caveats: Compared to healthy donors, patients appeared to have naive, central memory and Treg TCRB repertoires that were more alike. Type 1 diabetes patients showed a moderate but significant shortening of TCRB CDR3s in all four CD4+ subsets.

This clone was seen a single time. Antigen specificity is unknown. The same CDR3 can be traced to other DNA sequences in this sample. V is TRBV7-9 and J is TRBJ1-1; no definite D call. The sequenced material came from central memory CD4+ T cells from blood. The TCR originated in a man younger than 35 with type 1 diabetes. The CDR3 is CASSLRENTEAFF. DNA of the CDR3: TGTGCCAGCAGCTTAAGGGAGAACACTGAAGCTTTCTTT.